Included here is one T cell receptor beta chain sequence, with context. What it binds is not known. This entry comes from a study of CD8 T cells in ankylosing spondylitis. Study outcomes and limitations: What seemed typical of ankylosing spondylitis blood was a TCR beta motif built from several highly homologous variants.

For TCR beta, libraries came from quantitative 5'-RACE with molecular barcodes. TCRdb itself ran the 5' RACE reads through MiXCR, one entry per CDR3 protein. The data show hundreds of thousands of distinct CDR3 sequences, roughly 27% seen once. Germline CDR1 reads SGHAT; CDR2 reads FQNNGV. The CDR3 consists of 15 residues. The V and J ends lost 5 bases and 9 bases, in that order; junction bases with no gene match: 12. This chain connects TRBV11-2 to TRBJ2-2, with 7 bases fitting TRBD1. The source of this sequence is a male donor with ankylosing spondylitis. The sequenced sample consisted of blood, either unsorted or a sorted T cell fraction (not recorded which). The CDR3 nucleotides read TGTGCCAGCAGCGAAATAGGACAGGCTTTCCGGGAGCTGTTTTTT. Translation: CASSEIGQAFRELFF.